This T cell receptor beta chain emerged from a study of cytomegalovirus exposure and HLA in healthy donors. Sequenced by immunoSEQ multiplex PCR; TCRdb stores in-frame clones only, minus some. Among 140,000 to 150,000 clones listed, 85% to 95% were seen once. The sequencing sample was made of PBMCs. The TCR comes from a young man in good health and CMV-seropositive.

Here the CDR3 DNA reads TGCGCCAGCAGCTGGGACAGACCCAGTGAGACCCAGTACTTC. Its translation: CASSWDRPSETQYF. The V call is TRBV5-1, the J call TRBJ2-5; TRBD1 agrees at 7 bases. This CDR3 has 14 amino acids. Germline CDR1 is SGHRS and CDR2 is YFSETQ. Trimming removed 3 bases from V and 5 bases from J; junction bases left unmatched: 7.